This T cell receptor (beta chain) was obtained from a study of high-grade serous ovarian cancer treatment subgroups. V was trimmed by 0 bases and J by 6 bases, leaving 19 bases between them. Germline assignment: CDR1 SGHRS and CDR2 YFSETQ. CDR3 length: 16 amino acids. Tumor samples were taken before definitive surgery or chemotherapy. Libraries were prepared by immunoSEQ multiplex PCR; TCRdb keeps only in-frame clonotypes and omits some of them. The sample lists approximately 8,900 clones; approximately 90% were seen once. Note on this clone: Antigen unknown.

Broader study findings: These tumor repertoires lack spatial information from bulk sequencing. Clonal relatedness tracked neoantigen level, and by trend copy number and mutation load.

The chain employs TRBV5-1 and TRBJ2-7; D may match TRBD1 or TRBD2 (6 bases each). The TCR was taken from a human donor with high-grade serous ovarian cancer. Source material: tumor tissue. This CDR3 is CASSLASGRGPLEQYF. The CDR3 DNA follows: TGCGCCAGCAGCTTGGCGTCGGGTCGGGGGCCTCTCGAGCAGTACTTC.